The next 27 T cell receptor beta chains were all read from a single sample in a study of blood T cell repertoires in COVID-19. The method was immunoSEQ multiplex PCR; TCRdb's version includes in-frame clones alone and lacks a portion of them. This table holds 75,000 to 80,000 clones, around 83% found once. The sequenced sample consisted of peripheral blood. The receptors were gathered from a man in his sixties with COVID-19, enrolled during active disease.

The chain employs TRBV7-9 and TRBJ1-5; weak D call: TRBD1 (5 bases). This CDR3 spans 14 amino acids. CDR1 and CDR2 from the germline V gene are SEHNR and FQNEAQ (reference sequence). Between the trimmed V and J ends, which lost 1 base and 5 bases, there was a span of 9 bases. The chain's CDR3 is CASSLVGGYQPQHF. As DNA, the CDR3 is TGTGCCAGCAGCTTAGTCGGGGGGTATCAGCCCCAGCATTTT.

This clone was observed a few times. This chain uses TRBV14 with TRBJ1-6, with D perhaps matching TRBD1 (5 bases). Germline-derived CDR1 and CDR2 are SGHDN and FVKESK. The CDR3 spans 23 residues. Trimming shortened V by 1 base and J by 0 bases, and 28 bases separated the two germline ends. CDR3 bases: TGTGCCAGCAGCCAAGTCTATGGACACCTTTCACTACCCTTTAGCTCCTATAATTCACCCCTCCACTTT. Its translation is CASSQVYGHLSLPFSSYNSPLHF.

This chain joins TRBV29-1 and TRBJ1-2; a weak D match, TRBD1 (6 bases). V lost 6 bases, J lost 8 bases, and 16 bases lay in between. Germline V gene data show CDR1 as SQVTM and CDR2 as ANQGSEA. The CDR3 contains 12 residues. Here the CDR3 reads CSVKRGAVGYTF. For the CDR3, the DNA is TGCAGCGTGAAACGGGGGGCGGTAGGCTACACCTTC.

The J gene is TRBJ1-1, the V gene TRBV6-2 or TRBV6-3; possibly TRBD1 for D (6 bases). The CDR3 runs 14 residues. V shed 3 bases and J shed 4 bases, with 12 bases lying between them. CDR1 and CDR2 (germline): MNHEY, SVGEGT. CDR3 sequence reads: CASSYGTTSTEAFF. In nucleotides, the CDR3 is TGTGCCAGCAGTTATGGGACAACAAGCACTGAAGCTTTCTTT.

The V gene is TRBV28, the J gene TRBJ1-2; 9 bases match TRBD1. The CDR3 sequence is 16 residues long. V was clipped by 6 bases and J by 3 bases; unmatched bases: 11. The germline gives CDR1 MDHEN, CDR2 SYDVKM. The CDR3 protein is CASRRTGAQGYYGYTF. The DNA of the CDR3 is TGTGCCAGCAGGCGGACAGGGGCCCAGGGTTACTATGGCTACACCTTC.

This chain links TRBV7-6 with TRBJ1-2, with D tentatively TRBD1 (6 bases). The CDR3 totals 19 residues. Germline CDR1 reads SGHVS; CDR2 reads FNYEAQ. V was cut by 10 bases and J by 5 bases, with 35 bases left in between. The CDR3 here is CATSSVVQGRRQIDYGYTF. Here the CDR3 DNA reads TGTGCCACTTCGAGTGTGGTGCAGGGGAGACGGCAGATTGATTATGGCTACACCTTC.

The CDR3 reads CASRGDGERGYTF. The CDR3 bases are TGTGCCAGCAGGGGCGATGGGGAGCGCGGCTACACCTTC. V usage is TRBV12-3 or TRBV12-4 and J usage is TRBJ1-2; unclear D gene. This CDR3 has 13 residues. Trimming shortened V by 6 bases and J by 8 bases, and 16 bases separated the two germline ends.

CDR3 in amino acids: CASSPTLSGDVAQYF. CDR3 coding DNA: TGTGCCAGCTCTCCAACATTGTCAGGCGACGTGGCGCAGTATTTT. The genes are TRBV18 and TRBJ2-3; the D is unclear. V lost 6 bases and J 10 bases, leaving 23 bases between the germline ends. The CDR3 contains 15 residues. Germline V gene lookup returns CDR1 KGHSH and CDR2 LQKENI.

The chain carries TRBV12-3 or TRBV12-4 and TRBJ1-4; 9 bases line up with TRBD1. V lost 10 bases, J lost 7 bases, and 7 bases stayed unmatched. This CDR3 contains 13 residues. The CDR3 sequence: CATGRDRAEKLFF. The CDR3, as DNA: TGTGCCACCGGCCGGGACAGGGCTGAAAAACTGTTTTTT.

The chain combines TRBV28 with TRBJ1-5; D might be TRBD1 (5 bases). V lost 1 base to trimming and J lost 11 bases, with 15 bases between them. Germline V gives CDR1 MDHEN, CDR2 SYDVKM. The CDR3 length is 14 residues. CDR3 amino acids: CASSLLAGVVAQHF. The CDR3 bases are TGTGCCAGCAGTTTATTAGCGGGGGTTGTGGCCCAGCATTTT. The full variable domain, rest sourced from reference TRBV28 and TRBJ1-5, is DVKVTQSSRYLVKRTGEKVFLECVQDMDHENMFWYRQDPGLGLRLIYFSYDVKMKEKGDIPEGYSVSREKKERFSLILESASTNQTSMYLCASSLLAGVVAQHFGDGTRLSIL.

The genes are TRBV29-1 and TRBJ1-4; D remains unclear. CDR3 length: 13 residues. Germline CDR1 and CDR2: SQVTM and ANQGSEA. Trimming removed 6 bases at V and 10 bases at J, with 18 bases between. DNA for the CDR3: TGCAGCGTCCAGGTGGGGTCGGAGGGAAAACTGTTTTTT. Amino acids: CSVQVGSEGKLFF.

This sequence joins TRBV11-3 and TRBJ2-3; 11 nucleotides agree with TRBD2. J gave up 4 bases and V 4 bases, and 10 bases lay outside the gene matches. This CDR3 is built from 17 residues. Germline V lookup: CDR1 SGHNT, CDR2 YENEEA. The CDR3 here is CASSSRGASGGPDTQYF. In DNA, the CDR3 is TGTGCCAGCAGCTCTCGAGGGGCTAGCGGGGGGCCAGATACGCAGTATTTT.

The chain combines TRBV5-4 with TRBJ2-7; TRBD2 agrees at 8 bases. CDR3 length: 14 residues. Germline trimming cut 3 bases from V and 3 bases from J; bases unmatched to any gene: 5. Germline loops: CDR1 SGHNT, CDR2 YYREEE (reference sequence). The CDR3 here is CASSSGTSSYEQYF. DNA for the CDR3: TGTGCCAGCAGCTCCGGGACTAGTAGCTACGAGCAGTACTTC.

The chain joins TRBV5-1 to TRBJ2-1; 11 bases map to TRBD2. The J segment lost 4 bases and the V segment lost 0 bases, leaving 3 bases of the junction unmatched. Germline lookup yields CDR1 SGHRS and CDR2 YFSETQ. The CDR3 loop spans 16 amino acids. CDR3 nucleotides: TGCGCCAGCAGCTTGGATGGGACTAGCGGTTACAATGAGCAGTTCTTC. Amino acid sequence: CASSLDGTSGYNEQFF. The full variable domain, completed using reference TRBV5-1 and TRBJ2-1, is KAGVTQTPRYLIKTRGQQVTLSCSPISGHRSVSWYQQTPGQGLQFLFEYFSETQRNKGNFPGRFSGRQFSNSRSEMNVSTLELGDSALYLCASSLDGTSGYNEQFFGPGTRLTVL.

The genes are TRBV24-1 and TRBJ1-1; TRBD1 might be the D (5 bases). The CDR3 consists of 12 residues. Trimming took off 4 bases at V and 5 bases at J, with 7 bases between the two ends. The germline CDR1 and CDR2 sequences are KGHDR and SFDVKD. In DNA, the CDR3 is TGTGCCACCAGTGAAAGGGGAACTGAAGCTTTCTTT. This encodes CATSERGTEAFF.

The DNA of the CDR3 is TGTGCCAGCTCACCCGCCGACGAGGCCCTTGGGGGGACCTTC. Amino acids: CASSPADEALGGTF. The chain has TRBV18 and TRBJ1-2; weak D call: TRBD1 (5 bases). V lost 3 bases and J lost 14, with 22 bases in between. Germline loops: CDR1 KGHSH, CDR2 LQKENI. This CDR3 contains 14 residues.

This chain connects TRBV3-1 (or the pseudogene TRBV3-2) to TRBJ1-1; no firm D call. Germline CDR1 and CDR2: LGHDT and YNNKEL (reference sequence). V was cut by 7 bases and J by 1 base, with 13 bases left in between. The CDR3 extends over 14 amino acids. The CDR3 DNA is TGTGCCAGCACTGTGGACGGAGGGAACACTGAAGCTTTCTTT. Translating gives CASTVDGGNTEAFF.

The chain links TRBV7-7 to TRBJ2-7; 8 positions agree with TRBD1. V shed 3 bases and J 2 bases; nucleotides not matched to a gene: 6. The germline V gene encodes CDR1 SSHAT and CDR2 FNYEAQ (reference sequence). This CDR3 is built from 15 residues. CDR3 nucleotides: TGTGCCAGCAGCTTGAGGCAGGGGGCCCCCTACGAGCAGTACTTC. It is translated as CASSLRQGAPYEQYF.

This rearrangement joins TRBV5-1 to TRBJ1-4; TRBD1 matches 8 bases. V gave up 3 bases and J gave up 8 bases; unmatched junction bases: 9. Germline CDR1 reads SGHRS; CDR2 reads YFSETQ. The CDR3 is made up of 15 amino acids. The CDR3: CASSYDRGVEEKLFF. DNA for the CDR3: TGCGCCAGCAGCTATGACAGGGGAGTGGAGGAAAAACTGTTTTTT.

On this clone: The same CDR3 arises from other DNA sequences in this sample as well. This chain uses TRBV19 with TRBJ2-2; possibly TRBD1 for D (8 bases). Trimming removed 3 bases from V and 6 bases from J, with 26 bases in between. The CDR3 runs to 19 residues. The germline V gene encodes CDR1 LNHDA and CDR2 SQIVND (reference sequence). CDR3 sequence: CASSMRGRGRGSASGELFF. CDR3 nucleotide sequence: TGTGCCAGTAGTATGCGGGGCAGGGGGCGCGGGAGCGCCTCCGGGGAGCTGTTTTTT.

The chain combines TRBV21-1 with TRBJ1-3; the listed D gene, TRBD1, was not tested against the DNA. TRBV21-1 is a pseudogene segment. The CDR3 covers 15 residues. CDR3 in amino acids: CASSKAHSSGNTIYF. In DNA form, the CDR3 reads TGTGCCAGCAGCAAAGCGCACAGCTCTGGAAACACCATATATTTT.

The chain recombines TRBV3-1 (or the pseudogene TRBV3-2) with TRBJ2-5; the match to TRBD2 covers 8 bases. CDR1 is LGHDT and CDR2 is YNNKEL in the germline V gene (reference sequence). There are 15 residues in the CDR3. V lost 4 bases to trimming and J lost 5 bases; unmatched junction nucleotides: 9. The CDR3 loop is CASSLIQAGAETQYF. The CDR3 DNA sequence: TGTGCCAGCAGCCTAATACAAGCGGGGGCGGAGACCCAGTACTTC.

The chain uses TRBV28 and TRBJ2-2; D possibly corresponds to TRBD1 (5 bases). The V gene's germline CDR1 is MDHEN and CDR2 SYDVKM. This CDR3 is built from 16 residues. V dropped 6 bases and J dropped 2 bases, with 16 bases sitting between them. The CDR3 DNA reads TGTGCCAGCAGACCCGACGCAGGGCCTAACACCGGGGAGCTGTTTTTT. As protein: CASRPDAGPNTGELFF. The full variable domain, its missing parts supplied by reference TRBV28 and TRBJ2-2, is DVKVTQSSRYLVKRTGEKVFLECVQDMDHENMFWYRQDPGLGLRLIYFSYDVKMKEKGDIPEGYSVSREKKERFSLILESASTNQTSMYLCASRPDAGPNTGELFFGEGSRLTVL.

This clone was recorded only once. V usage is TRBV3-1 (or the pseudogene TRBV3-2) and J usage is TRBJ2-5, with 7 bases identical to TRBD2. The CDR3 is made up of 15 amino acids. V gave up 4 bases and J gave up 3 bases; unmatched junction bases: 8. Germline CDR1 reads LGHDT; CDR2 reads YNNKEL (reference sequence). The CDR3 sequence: CASSPPSAGEETQYF. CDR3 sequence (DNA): TGTGCCAGCAGCCCCCCGAGCGCGGGAGAAGAGACCCAGTACTTC.

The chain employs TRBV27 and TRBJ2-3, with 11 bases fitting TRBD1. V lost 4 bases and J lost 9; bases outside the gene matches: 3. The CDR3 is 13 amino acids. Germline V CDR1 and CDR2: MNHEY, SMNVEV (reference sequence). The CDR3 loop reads CASSSGQGVTQYF. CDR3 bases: TGTGCCAGCAGTTCGGGACAGGGGGTGACGCAGTATTTT.

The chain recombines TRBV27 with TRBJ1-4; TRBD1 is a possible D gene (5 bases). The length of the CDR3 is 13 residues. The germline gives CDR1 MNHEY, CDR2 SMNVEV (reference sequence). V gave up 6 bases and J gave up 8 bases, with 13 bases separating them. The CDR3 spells CASRDTLGEKLFF. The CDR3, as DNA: TGTGCCAGCAGGGACACCCTCGGAGAAAAACTGTTTTTT.

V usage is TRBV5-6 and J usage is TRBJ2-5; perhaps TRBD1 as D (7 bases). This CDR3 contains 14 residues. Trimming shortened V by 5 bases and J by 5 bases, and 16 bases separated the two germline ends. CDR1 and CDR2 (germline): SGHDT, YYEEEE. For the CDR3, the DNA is TGTGCCAGCAGAATGGCCGCAGGGGGGGAGACCCAGTACTTC. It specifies CASRMAAGGETQYF.